A single sample gave rise to the 32 T cell receptor beta chains below, sequenced in a study of cytomegalovirus exposure and HLA in healthy donors. 60 Vbeta and 13 Jbeta primers were used in PCR. The repertoire was sequenced with immunoSEQ multiplex PCR; TCRdb's copy has only in-frame clones and lacks some. Among approximately 140,000 clones listed, roughly 66% were seen once. The sequenced sample was PBMCs. These TCRs come from a woman aged 18-29 years in good health and CMV-seronegative.

The V gene is TRBV2, the J gene TRBJ2-5; D may be TRBD1 (6 bases). The DNA end is a closer match to TRBJ2-7, so the J assignment may be wrong. This CDR3 is 15 amino acids long. Germline CDR1 SNHLY, CDR2 FYNNEI. The CDR3 region has the DNA TGTGCCAGCAGTGAATTCGGGACAAGCTCCTACGAGCAGTACTTC. The encoded protein is CASSEFGTSSYEQYF.

The V gene is TRBV21-1, the J gene TRBJ2-5; no DNA check was done on the table's D call, TRBD1. TRBV21-1 counts as a pseudogene. This CDR3 comprises 17 residues. The CDR3: CASSSPSGTGIKETQYF. Written as DNA, the CDR3 is TGTGCCAGCAGCAGTCCCTCCGGGACAGGGATAAAAGAGACCCAGTACTTC.

This clone was observed a single time. The rearrangement joins TRBV4-3 to TRBJ2-7; D may be TRBD1 (6 bases). Trimming removed 4 bases from V and 0 bases from J, with 13 bases in between. Germline V gene sequence: CDR1 LGHNA, CDR2 YSLEER. The CDR3 extends over 15 amino acids. As DNA, the CDR3 is TGCGCCAGCAGCCCCAACAGGGTGACCTCCTACGAGCAGTACTTC. It is translated as CASSPNRVTSYEQYF.

This chain joins TRBV5-1 and TRBJ2-5; TRBD1 is a possible D gene (5 bases). The CDR3 has 13 residues. Trimming took off 4 bases at V and 1 base at J, with 8 bases between the two ends. Germline CDR1 reads SGHRS; CDR2 reads YFSETQ. Here the CDR3 reads CASSRTPQETQYF. The CDR3 DNA sequence: TGCGCCAGCAGCCGGACACCCCAAGAGACCCAGTACTTC.

This clone was found a few times. One junction end does not reproduce the germline sequence, and a read error may be involved. The rearrangement uses TRBV7-9 and TRBJ2-1; TRBD1 is a possible D gene (7 bases). This CDR3 region has 15 residues. CDR1 and CDR2 (germline): SEHNR, FQNEAQ (reference sequence). CDR3 amino acids: CSSTEQGTGAHEQFF. The CDR3 DNA sequence: TGTTCCAGCACCGAACAGGGGACGGGGGCACATGAGCAGTTCTTC.

The chain combines TRBV5-6 with TRBJ2-1, with 11 bases identical to TRBD2. The CDR3 length is 18 residues. The trim removed 1 base at V and 2 bases at J, leaving 8 bases unmatched. Germline V gene lookup returns CDR1 SGHDT and CDR2 YYEEEE. CDR3 region: CASSLLLAGGKTYNEQFF. CDR3 in DNA: TGTGCCAGCAGCTTGCTCCTAGCGGGAGGAAAGACCTACAATGAGCAGTTCTTC.

This clone appeared a few times. The chain has TRBV15 and TRBJ1-4; 8 bases align to TRBD1. The CDR3 consists of 13 residues. V lost 8 bases and J lost 5; bases outside the gene matches: 4. The V gene's germline CDR1 is LNHNV and CDR2 YYDKDF (reference sequence). DNA for the CDR3: TGTGCCACCTCGACAGGGGAAAATGAAAAACTGTTTTTT. Amino acids: CATSTGENEKLFF.

This clone was observed a single time. The chain has TRBV2 and TRBJ2-1; the match to TRBD2 covers 10 bases. V shed 5 bases, J shed 7 bases, and the junction held 5 bases outside the gene matches. The CDR3 extends over 14 amino acids. Germline V gene lookup returns CDR1 SNHLY and CDR2 FYNNEI. The CDR3 nucleotides read TGTGCCAGCAGTAGGGCTAGCGGGGGAAATGAGCAGTTCTTC. It translates to CASSRASGGNEQFF.

The chain has TRBV6-5 and TRBJ1-2, with a possible D match to TRBD1 (6 bases). V was trimmed by 6 bases and J by 1 base, leaving 12 bases between them. CDR3 length: 14 amino acids. The V gene's germline CDR1 is MNHEY and CDR2 SVGAGI. CDR3 protein: CASRGGTHNYGYTF. CDR3 nucleotide sequence: TGTGCCAGCAGAGGGGGTACCCATAACTATGGCTACACCTTC.

The chain has TRBV4-3 and TRBJ1-2, with D possibly TRBD1 on 5 matching bases. The CDR3 sequence is 15 residues long. Germline values: CDR1 LGHNA, CDR2 YSLEER. Trimming removed 0 bases from V and 3 bases from J, with 11 bases in between. CDR3 sequence: CASSQDSIGDYGYTF. The CDR3 coding sequence is TGCGCCAGCAGCCAAGATTCGATAGGGGACTATGGCTACACCTTC.

The CDR3 region has the DNA TGTGCCAGCAGCTTATTTTCCGGGGGGTACCAAAACTCCTACAATGAGCAGTTCTTC. Translation gives CASSLFSGGYQNSYNEQFF. The chain uses TRBV7-2 and TRBJ2-1, with TRBD2 identical over 7 bases. Germline V CDR1 and CDR2: SGHTA, FQGNSA. J was trimmed by 0 bases and V by 2 bases; bases with no gene match: 13. The CDR3 is made up of 19 amino acids. The variable domain in full, completed from reference TRBV7-2 and TRBJ2-1, reads GAGVSQSPSNKVTEKGKDVELRCDPISGHTALYWYRQSLGQGLEFLIYFQGNSAPDKSGLPSDRFSAERTGGSVSTLTIQRTQQEDSAVYLCASSLFSGGYQNSYNEQFFGPGTRLTVL.

J is TRBJ1-1 and V is TRBV6-1, with D maybe TRBD1 (5 bases). The CDR3 is made up of 13 amino acids. The germline V and J ends were trimmed by 6 bases and 8 bases, with 16 bases remaining between them. Germline V gene sequence: CDR1 MNHNS, CDR2 SASEGT. This chain's CDR3 is CASRWGTDLEAFF. The CDR3 nucleotides read TGTGCCAGCAGGTGGGGGACTGACCTCGAAGCTTTCTTT.

The genes are TRBV11-2 and TRBJ1-4, with a weak D call TRBD1 (6 bases). Germline CDR1 is SGHAT and CDR2 is FQNNGV. Trimming took 2 bases from V and 8 from J, leaving 12 bases between them. The length of the CDR3 is 14 residues. This CDR3 is CASSLPGGSEKLFF. Written as DNA, the CDR3 is TGTGCCAGCAGCTTACCTGGGGGCAGCGAAAAACTGTTTTTT.

The chain couples TRBV29-1 to TRBJ1-1; TRBD1 agrees at 10 bases. J gave up 3 bases and V 7 bases, and 2 bases lay outside the gene matches. The V gene's germline CDR1 is SQVTM and CDR2 ANQGSEA. This CDR3 has 12 amino acids. The DNA for the CDR3 is TGCAGCGCGACAGGGGGCTACACTGAAGCTTTCTTT. As protein: CSATGGYTEAFF.

This clone appeared a single time. The chain joins TRBV5-6 to TRBJ1-5; possible D gene TRBD1, 6 bases. V lost 0 bases to trimming and J lost 5 bases, with 6 bases between them. Germline assignment: CDR1 SGHDT and CDR2 YYEEEE. This CDR3 has 13 residues. The CDR3 DNA follows: TGTGCCAGCAGCTTGGGGGGGCATCAGCCCCAGCATTTT. It translates to CASSLGGHQPQHF.

This clone was observed once. V gene TRBV6-1 combines with J gene TRBJ2-1; no reliable D call. CDR3 length: 13 amino acids. Germline V CDR1 and CDR2: MNHNS, SASEGT. Trimming shortened V by 7 bases and J by 9 bases, and 16 bases separated the two germline ends. Here the CDR3 DNA reads TGTGCCAGCACCCAGACTCGTGCCCGTGAGCAGTTCTTC. Its translation is CASTQTRAREQFF.

This clone was seen a single time. The V call is TRBV11-2, the J call TRBJ1-6; the D is unclear. Germline CDR1 is SGHAT and CDR2 is FQNNGV. V shed 2 bases and J shed 6 bases, with 8 bases lying between them. CDR3 size: 14 residues. The CDR3 DNA sequence: TGTGCCAGCAGCTTACGGGGTAGTAATTCACCCCTCCACTTT. Protein: CASSLRGSNSPLHF.

This rearrangement joins TRBV2 to TRBJ2-5; D unclear. Trimming removed 1 base from V and 1 base from J, with 4 bases in between. The CDR3 sequence is 13 residues long. CDR1 SNHLY and CDR2 FYNNEI come from the germline V gene. The CDR3 region is CASSEVGQETQYF. The CDR3 nucleotides are TGTGCCAGCAGTGAAGTCGGCCAAGAGACCCAGTACTTC. Full variable domain (outside the CDR3, taken from reference TRBV2 and TRBJ2-5): EPEVTQTPSHQVTQMGQEVILRCVPISNHLYFYWYRQILGQKVEFLVSFYNNEISEKSEIFDDQFSVERPDGSNFTLKIRSTKLEDSAMYFCASSEVGQETQYFGPGTRLLVL.

V usage is TRBV6-1 and J usage is TRBJ2-7; possibly TRBD2 for D (5 bases). The CDR3 spans 15 residues. Germline V gives CDR1 MNHNS, CDR2 SASEGT. Trimming stripped 6 bases from V and 2 bases from J, with 17 bases between. Here the CDR3 DNA reads TGTGCCAGCAGAAATGGAGCGGCCCTCCCCTACGAGCAGTACTTC. Its translation is CASRNGAALPYEQYF.

V is TRBV9 and J is TRBJ1-1; D might be TRBD1 (5 bases). Trimming cost V 3 bases and J 7 bases, with 19 bases left between them. CDR3 length: 15 amino acids. CDR1 is SGDLS and CDR2 is YYNGEE in the germline V gene. The CDR3 reads CASSDRDGGGIEAFF. CDR3 coding DNA: TGTGCCAGCAGCGACCGGGACGGGGGGGGAATTGAAGCTTTCTTT.

The chain joins TRBV11-2 to TRBJ1-1; TRBD1 might be the D (5 bases). Trimming removed 4 bases from V and 1 base from J, with 7 bases in between. The CDR3 runs to 13 residues. Per the germline V gene, CDR1 is SGHAT and CDR2 is FQNNGV. The CDR3 protein is CASSSGQNTEAFF. The CDR3 region has the DNA TGTGCCAGCAGCTCTGGACAGAACACTGAAGCTTTCTTT. The variable domain in full, completed from reference TRBV11-2 and TRBJ1-1, reads EAGVAQSPRYKIIEKRQSVAFWCNPISGHATLYWYQQILGQGPKLLIQFQNNGVVDDSQLPKDRFSAERLKGVDSTLKIQPAKLEDSAVYLCASSSGQNTEAFFGQGTRLTVV.

CDR3 nucleotide sequence: TGTGCCATCAGTGAACAGCTCAATCAGCCCCAGCATTTT. Encoded protein: CAISEQLNQPQHF. The rearrangement joins TRBV10-3 to TRBJ1-5; D remains unclear. The V end lost 3 bases, the J end lost 3 bases, and 6 bases lay between the germline ends. The germline gives CDR1 ENHRY, CDR2 SYGVKD. The CDR3 totals 13 residues.

V gene TRBV7-2 combines with J gene TRBJ1-6; 8 bases align to TRBD1. CDR1 and CDR2 from the germline V gene are SGHTA and FQGNSA. The CDR3 is made up of 15 amino acids. The ends lost 5 bases at V and 1 base at J; junction bases unmatched: 1. The CDR3 DNA is TGTGCCAGCAGCGGACAGGGTTCCTATAATTCACCCCTCCACTTT. Protein product: CASSGQGSYNSPLHF.

The CDR3 is CASRLTGEETQYF. The CDR3 DNA reads as TGTGCCAGCAGGCTGACAGGGGAAGAGACCCAGTACTTC. V is TRBV14 and J is TRBJ2-5, with 8 positions matching TRBD1. CDR3 size: 13 residues. In germline, CDR1 is SGHDN, CDR2 FVKESK. Trimming took 6 bases from V and 3 from J; bases not matched to a gene: 3.

The chain carries TRBV5-5 and TRBJ2-5; D unclear. The ends were cut back, 1 base at V and 6 bases at J, with 4 bases in the middle. The germline gives CDR1 SGHKS, CDR2 YYEKEE (reference sequence). The CDR3 loop spans 11 amino acids. Here the CDR3 DNA reads TGTGCCAGCAGCTTGTGGCAGACCCAGTACTTC. This sequence encodes CASSLWQTQYF. Full variable domain (missing parts from reference TRBV5-5 and TRBJ2-5): DAGVTQSPTHLIKTRGQQVTLRCSPISGHKSVSWYQQVLGQGPQFIFQYYEKEERGRGNFPDRFSARQFPNYSSELNVNALLLGDSALYLCASSLWQTQYFGPGTRLLVL.

The gene calls are TRBV14 and TRBJ2-2; D gene unclear. Trimming took 2 bases from V and 5 from J, leaving 18 bases between them. Germline CDR1 is SGHDN and CDR2 is FVKESK. This CDR3 has 17 amino acids. The CDR3 coding sequence is TGTGCCAGCAGCCAAAATACCCCTAGGCGGCGAACCGGGGAGCTGTTTTTT. Amino acid sequence: CASSQNTPRRRTGELFF. The full variable domain, its missing parts supplied by reference TRBV14 and TRBJ2-2, is EAGVTQFPSHSVIEKGQTVTLRCDPISGHDNLYWYRRVMGKEIKFLLHFVKESKQDESGMPNNRFLAERTGGTYSTLKVQPAELEDSGVYFCASSQNTPRRRTGELFFGEGSRLTVL.

The chain combines TRBV9 with TRBJ2-3; D is unclear. CDR1 is SGDLS, CDR2 YYNGEE, per germline. The CDR3 totals 16 residues. Trimming left V 0 bases short and J 2 bases short, with 13 bases between. CDR3 nucleotide sequence: TGTGCCAGCAGCGTAGCTGGTACAACACCCACAGATACGCAGTATTTT. It specifies CASSVAGTTPTDTQYF.

This chain links TRBV10-3 with TRBJ2-3; 10 bases are shared with TRBD1. Germline lookup yields CDR1 ENHRY and CDR2 SYGVKD. Trimming took 0 bases from V and 3 from J; bases not matched to a gene: 0. The CDR3 contains 15 residues. In DNA, the CDR3 is TGTGCCATCAGTGAGTCGGGACAGGGGACAGATACGCAGTATTTT. It specifies CAISESGQGTDTQYF.

This clone was detected only a few times. The V and J genes are TRBV11-3 and TRBJ1-5; D call uncertain. The CDR3 has 15 residues. CDR1 and CDR2 (germline): SGHNT, YENEEA. Trimming cost V 1 base and J 0 bases, with 7 bases left between them. The CDR3 here is CASSLGTNSNQPQHF. The CDR3 DNA reads TGTGCCAGCAGCTTAGGGACTAATAGCAATCAGCCCCAGCATTTT.

A note on this clone: The junction does not match germline at one end; this may be a read error. This CDR3 is CSSSPFYRTALYGYTF. For the CDR3, the DNA is TGTTCCAGCAGCCCCTTTTACCGGACAGCTCTATATGGCTACACCTTC. The gene calls are TRBV7-9 and TRBJ1-2; tentative D call: TRBD1 (6 bases). The V gene's germline CDR1 is SEHNR and CDR2 FQNEAQ (reference sequence). The CDR3 totals 16 residues.

The rearrangement links TRBV15 to TRBJ1-1; D is perhaps TRBD1 (5 bases). V lost 0 bases to trimming and J lost 4 bases, with 9 bases between them. Germline V gene sequence: CDR1 LNHNV, CDR2 YYDKDF (reference sequence). The CDR3 has 14 residues. For the CDR3, the DNA is TGTGCCACCAGCAGAGATTTGGGGGGCACTGAAGCTTTCTTT. Translating it yields CATSRDLGGTEAFF.

The rearrangement uses TRBV7-9 and TRBJ1-2; 10 nucleotides align to TRBD1. V shed 5 bases, J shed 7 bases, and the junction held 7 bases outside the gene matches. The germline gives CDR1 SEHNR, CDR2 FQNEAQ (reference sequence). The CDR3 runs to 14 residues. As DNA, the CDR3 is TGTGCCAGCAGCGAGGGACAGGGGTTGCGTGGCTACACCTTC. This translates into CASSEGQGLRGYTF.